This entry features one T cell receptor beta chain sequence. Its antigen remains unidentified. Regions amplified from RNA transcripts were the TCR beta CDR3 regions. In the first-round RT-PCR of the TCR CDR3, the HTBI primer set was used. MiXCR was run by TCRdb on the multiplex PCR reads, yielding one entry per CDR3 protein. The sample holds about 360,000 distinct CDR3 sequences, approximately 25% seen once. Graves' hyperthyroidism qualified as stable when ophthalmopathy did not progress within 18 months. Patients aged 18 to 65 had newly diagnosed hyperthyroidism that had lasted under 2 months. Lactation, pregnancy, other autoimmune disease or uncontrolled infection led to exclusion of patients. The record originates from a study of T cells in Graves' hyperthyroidism and ophthalmopathy. Study results and caveats: Most clonotypes expanded in the thyroid (above 0.001) were also present in blood.

The V gene lost 6 bases and the J gene lost 2 bases, with 14 bases spanning the gap. CDR3 length: 15 amino acids. Germline V gives CDR1 LNHDA, CDR2 SQIVND (reference sequence). The sequence came from a man aged 50-60 years with Graves' hyperthyroidism. The sequencing sample was made of blood. The chain carries TRBV19 and TRBJ1-5; D is ambiguous. The CDR3 DNA reads as TGTGCCAGTAGCCTGGACGATGGGGGCAATCAGCCCCAGCATTTT. Its translation is CASSLDDGGNQPQHF.